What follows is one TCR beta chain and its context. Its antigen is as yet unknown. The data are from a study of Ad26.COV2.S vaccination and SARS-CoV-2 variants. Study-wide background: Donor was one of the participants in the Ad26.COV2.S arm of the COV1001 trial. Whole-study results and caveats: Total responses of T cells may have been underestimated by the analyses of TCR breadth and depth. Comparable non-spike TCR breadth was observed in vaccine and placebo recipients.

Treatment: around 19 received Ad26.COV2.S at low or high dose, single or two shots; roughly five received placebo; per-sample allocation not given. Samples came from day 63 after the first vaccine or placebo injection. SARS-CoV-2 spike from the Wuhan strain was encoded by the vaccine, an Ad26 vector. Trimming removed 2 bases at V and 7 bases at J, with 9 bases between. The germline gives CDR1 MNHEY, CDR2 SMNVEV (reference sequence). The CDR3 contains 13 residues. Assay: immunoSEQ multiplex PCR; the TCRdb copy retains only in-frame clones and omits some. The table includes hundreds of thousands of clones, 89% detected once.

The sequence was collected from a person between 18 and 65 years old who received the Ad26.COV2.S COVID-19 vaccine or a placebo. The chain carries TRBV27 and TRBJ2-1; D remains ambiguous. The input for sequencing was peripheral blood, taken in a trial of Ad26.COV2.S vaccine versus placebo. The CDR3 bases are TGTGCCAGCAGTTTAGGCAGGTTGAATGAGCAGTTCTTC. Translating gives CASSLGRLNEQFF.